This T cell receptor (beta chain) was identified during a study of T cells in Graves' hyperthyroidism and ophthalmopathy. This clonotype appeared a few times. This CDR3 comprises 15 residues. The J segment lost 7 bases and the V segment lost 6 bases, leaving 12 bases of the junction unmatched. Per the germline V gene, CDR1 is SGHTA and CDR2 is FQGNSA. Patients between 18 and 65 years old had hyperthyroidism, newly diagnosed and lasting under 2 months. Fresh peripheral blood, approximately 10 ml, yielded the PBMCs. It was RNA transcripts that yielded the amplified TCR beta CDR3 regions. TCR CDR3 underwent first-round RT-PCR with the HTBI primer set. Each CDR3 protein is one row after TCRdb ran MiXCR on the multiplex PCR reads. The sample includes 380,000 or so distinct CDR3 sequences, approximately 13% of them seen just once.

The sequence was obtained from a woman aged 25 to 39 with Graves' hyperthyroidism. The rearrangement joins TRBV7-2 to TRBJ2-1, with 7 bases identical to TRBD2. Sequencing was done on a sample of blood. The CDR3 region is CASRAQGGPGNEQFF. The CDR3 DNA sequence: TGTGCCAGCAGAGCCCAGGGAGGGCCGGGTAATGAGCAGTTCTTC. Filled out from reference TRBV7-2 and TRBJ2-1, the complete variable domain reads GAGVSQSPSNKVTEKGKDVELRCDPISGHTALYWYRQSLGQGLEFLIYFQGNSAPDKSGLPSDRFSAERTGGSVSTLTIQRTQQEDSAVYLCASRAQGGPGNEQFFGPGTRLTVL.